The entry that follows covers one TCR beta chain sequence. As handled by the study authors: Estimation of nucleated cell counts was performed using reference gene primer amplification. Sequenced by immunoSEQ multiplex PCR; TCRdb stores in-frame clones only, minus some. The V and J calls and clone size were taken over from that table, and D and trimming were inferred from the DNA. The data show 250,000 to 300,000 clones, 86% seen once. This sample was included in a study of blood T cell repertoires in COVID-19. Overall study: Acute and convalescent COVID-19 samples came from the United States, Italy and Spain. T cells, B-cell-depleted T cells, or PBMCs provided the cDNA or gDNA that served as material.

CDR1 is GTSNPN, CDR2 SVGIG, per germline (reference sequence). The trim removed 2 bases at V and 6 bases at J, leaving 5 bases unmatched. The CDR3 runs 14 residues. The rearrangement joins TRBV30 to TRBJ2-4; 9 bases are a match to TRBD1. Sequencing input: peripheral blood. The sequence was obtained from a man between 18 and 35 years old with active or convalescent COVID-19. In DNA, the CDR3 is TGTGCCTGGAGTTCAGGACAGGGGCGAAACATTCAGTACTTC. Translation: CAWSSGQGRNIQYF.